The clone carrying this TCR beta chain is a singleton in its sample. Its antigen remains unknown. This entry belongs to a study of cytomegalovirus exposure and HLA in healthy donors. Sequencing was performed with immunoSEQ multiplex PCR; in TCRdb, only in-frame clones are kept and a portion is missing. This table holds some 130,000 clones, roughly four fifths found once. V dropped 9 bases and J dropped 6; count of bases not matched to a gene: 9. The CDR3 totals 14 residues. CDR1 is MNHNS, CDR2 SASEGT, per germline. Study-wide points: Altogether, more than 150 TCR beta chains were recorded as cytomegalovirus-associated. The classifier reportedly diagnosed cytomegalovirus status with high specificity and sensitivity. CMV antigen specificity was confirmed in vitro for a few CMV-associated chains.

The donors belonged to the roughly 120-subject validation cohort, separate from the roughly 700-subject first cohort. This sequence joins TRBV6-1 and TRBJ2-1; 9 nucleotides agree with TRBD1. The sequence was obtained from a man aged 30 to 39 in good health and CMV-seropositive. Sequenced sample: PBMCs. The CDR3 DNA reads TGTGCCAGTGGCCGGGACAGGGTTTTCAATGAGCAGTTCTTC. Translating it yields CASGRDRVFNEQFF.